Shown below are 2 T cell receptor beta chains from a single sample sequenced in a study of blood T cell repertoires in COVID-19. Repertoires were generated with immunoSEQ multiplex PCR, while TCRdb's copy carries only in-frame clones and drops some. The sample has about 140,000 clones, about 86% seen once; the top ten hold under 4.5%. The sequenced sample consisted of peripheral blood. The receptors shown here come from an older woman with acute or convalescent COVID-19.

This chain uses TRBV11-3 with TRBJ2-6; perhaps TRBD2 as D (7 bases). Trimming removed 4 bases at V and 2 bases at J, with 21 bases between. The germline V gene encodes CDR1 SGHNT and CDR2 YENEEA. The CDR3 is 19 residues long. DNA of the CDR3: TGTGCCAGCAGCTCCGATCGGGAGGCCGGGGGCACTGGGGCCAACGTCCTGACTTTC. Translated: CASSSDREAGGTGANVLTF.

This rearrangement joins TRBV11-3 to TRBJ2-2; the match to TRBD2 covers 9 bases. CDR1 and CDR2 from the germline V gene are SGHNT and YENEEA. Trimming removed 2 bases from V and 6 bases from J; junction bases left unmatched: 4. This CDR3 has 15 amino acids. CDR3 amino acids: CASSLLSGGAGELFF. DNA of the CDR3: TGTGCCAGCAGCTTACTTAGCGGGGGAGCCGGGGAGCTGTTTTTT.